The sequence of this T cell receptor (beta chain) was determined in a study of blood T cell repertoires in COVID-19. Across the study: Spain, Italy and the United States supplied samples that represented acute and convalescent COVID-19. PBMCs, B-cell-depleted T cells, or T cells were the source of the cDNA or gDNA that made up the material.

In the study's own analysis: Amplified reference gene primers provided the basis for estimating nucleated cell counts. TCRdb's table, derived via immunoSEQ multiplex PCR, lists solely in-frame clones and lacks some. V, J and clone size were drawn from that table, and D and trimming were deduced from the DNA. This sample has roughly 250,000 clones; 82% occur once, and the top ten carry around 12%. CDR1 and CDR2 (germline): SGHNT, YYREEE (reference sequence). V lost 1 base, J lost 0 bases, and 7 bases lay in between. The CDR3 loop spans 14 amino acids. Sequences were obtained from peripheral blood. This receptor was obtained from a woman aged 55-69 years with active or convalescent COVID-19. The rearrangement uses TRBV5-4 and TRBJ1-2, with D possibly matching TRBD1 (5 bases). CDR3 in amino acids: CASSLRTTNYGYTF. The CDR3 DNA reads as TGTGCCAGCAGCTTGCGGACAACTAACTATGGCTACACCTTC. The complete variable domain, with remaining parts taken from reference TRBV5-4 and TRBJ1-2, reads ETGVTQSPTHLIKTRGQQVTLRCSSQSGHNTVSWYQQALGQGPQFIFQYYREEENGRGNFPPRFSGLQFPNYSSELNVNALELDDSALYLCASSLRTTNYGYTFGSGTRLTVV.